This T cell receptor beta chain originates from a study of molecular identifiers for immune sequencing clone quantification. From the PCR reads, TCRdb called clonotypes with MiXCR, one entry per CDR3 protein. The sample comprises 350,000 or so distinct CDR3 sequences, 20% to 25% of which are singletons, and about 0.81% rests with the top ten. The V end was cut by 5 bases, the J end by 4 bases, with 17 bases between. The V gene's germline CDR1 is SEHNR and CDR2 FQNEAQ (reference sequence). This CDR3 is 15 amino acids long. The sample holds many counts of this clonotype. This sequence was found in a human donor in good health. Some libraries in this study had Jurkat cell RNA spiked in. V usage is TRBV7-9 and J usage is TRBJ1-2; D perhaps matches TRBD1 (6 bases). The source material was naive CD8+ T cells from blood, with Jurkat cell RNA spiked in. As for subset: FACS-sorted CD8+CD4-CCR7+CD45RA+ naive T cells. Here the CDR3 reads CASSPPGQRSYGYTF. CDR3 DNA sequence: TGTGCCAGCAGCCCCCCCGGACAGAGAAGCTATGGCTACACCTTC.